This T cell receptor beta chain was recovered during a study of blood T cells in healthy people across ages. Per the germline V gene, CDR1 is LGHDT and CDR2 is YNNKEL (reference sequence). This CDR3 region has 16 residues. Trimming took 1 base from V and 5 from J, leaving 17 bases between them. The authors ran a second PCR of roughly 6 to 11 cycles using a sample-barcoded 5' primer and a J-beta primer mix. Each CDR3 protein gets one entry after TCRdb re-called the 5' RACE reads with MiXCR. The sample includes more than 1 million distinct CDR3 sequences, 45% seen only once; the top ten take 18%. The sample taken for sequencing was blood. The sequence was obtained from a woman aged 55-70 years in good health. The gene calls are TRBV3-1 and TRBJ2-5, with D perhaps TRBD2 (5 bases). CDR3 region: CASSQGSATGKETQYF. The DNA for the CDR3 is TGTGCCAGCAGCCAAGGGAGCGCCACCGGGAAGGAGACCCAGTACTTC.